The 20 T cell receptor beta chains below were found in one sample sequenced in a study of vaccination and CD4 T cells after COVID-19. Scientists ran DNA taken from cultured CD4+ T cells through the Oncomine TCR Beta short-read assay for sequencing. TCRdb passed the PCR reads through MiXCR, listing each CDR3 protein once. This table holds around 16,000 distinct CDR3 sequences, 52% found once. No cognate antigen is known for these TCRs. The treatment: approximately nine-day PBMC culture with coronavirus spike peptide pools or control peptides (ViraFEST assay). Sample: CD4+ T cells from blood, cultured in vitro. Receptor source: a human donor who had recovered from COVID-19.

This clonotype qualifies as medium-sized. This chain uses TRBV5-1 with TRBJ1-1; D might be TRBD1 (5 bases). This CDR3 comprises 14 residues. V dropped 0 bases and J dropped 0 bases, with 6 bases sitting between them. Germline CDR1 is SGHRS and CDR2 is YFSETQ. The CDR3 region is CASSLAGMNTEAFF. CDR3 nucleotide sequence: TGCGCCAGCAGCTTGGCAGGGATGAACACTGAAGCTTTCTTT.

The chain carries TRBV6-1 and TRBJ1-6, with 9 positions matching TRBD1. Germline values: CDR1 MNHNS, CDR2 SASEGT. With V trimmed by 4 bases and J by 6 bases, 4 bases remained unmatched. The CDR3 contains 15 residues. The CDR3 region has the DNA TGTGCCAGCAGTGTGTTACAGGGGGCTAATTCACCCCTCCACTTT. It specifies CASSVLQGANSPLHF.

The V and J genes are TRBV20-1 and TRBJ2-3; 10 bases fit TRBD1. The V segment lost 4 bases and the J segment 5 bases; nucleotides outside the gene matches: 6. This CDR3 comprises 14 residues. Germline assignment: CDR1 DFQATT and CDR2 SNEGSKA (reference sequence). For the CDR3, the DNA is TGCAGTGCTAAAAGACAGGGGGCGGTAGATACGCAGTATTTT. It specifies CSAKRQGAVDTQYF.

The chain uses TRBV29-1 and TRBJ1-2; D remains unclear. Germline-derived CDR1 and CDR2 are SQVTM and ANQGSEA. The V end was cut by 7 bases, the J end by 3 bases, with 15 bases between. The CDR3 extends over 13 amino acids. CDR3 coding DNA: TGCAGCGCTGCCGAAGGGTGGGACTATGGCTACACCTTC. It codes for CSAAEGWDYGYTF.

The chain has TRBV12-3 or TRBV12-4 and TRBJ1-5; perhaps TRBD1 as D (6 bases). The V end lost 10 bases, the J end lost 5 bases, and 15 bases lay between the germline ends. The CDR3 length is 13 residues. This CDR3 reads CATAGQSDQPQHF. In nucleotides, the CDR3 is TGTGCCACCGCAGGACAGAGTGATCAGCCCCAGCATTTT.

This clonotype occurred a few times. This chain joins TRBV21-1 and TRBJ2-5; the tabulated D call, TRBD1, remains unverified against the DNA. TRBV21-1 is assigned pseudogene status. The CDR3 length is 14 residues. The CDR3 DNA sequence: TGTGCCAGCAGCAACTTGGGACAGCGGGAGACCCAGTACTTC. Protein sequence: CASSNLGQRETQYF.

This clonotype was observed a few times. The CDR3 spells CASSLKRGGTAPLHF. In DNA form, the CDR3 reads TGTGCCAGCAGTTTGAAGCGGGGGGGCACAGCACCCCTCCACTTT. The rearrangement links TRBV6-5 to TRBJ1-6, with D perhaps matching TRBD1 (6 bases). Trimming shortened V by 4 bases and J by 11 bases, and 18 bases separated the two germline ends. CDR1 and CDR2 from the germline V gene are MNHEY and SVGAGI. The CDR3 spans 15 residues.

The CDR3 protein is CASSDGGIGLGGQETQYF. The CDR3 DNA is TGTGCCAGCAGTGATGGAGGGATTGGGTTGGGAGGCCAAGAGACCCAGTACTTC. The J gene is TRBJ2-5, the V gene TRBV2, with D possibly being TRBD2 (6 bases). The CDR3 spans 18 residues. The V end lost 3 bases, the J end lost 1 base, and 21 bases lay between the germline ends. Looked up from germline, CDR1 is SNHLY and CDR2 is FYNNEI.

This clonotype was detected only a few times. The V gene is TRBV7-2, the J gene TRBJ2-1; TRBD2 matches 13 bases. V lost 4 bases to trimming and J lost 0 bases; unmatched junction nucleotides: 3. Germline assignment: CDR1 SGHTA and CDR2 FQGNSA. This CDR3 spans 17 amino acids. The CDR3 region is CASSSRTSGSSYNEQFF. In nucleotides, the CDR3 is TGTGCCAGCAGCTCCCGGACTAGCGGGAGCTCCTACAATGAGCAGTTCTTC.

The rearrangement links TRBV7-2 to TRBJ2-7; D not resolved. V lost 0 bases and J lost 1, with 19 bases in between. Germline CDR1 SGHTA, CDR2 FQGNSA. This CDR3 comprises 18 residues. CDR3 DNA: TGTGCCAGCAGCTTAGCGCCGGCCGGCGGCAGTCTTTCCTACGAGCAGTACTTC. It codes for CASSLAPAGGSLSYEQYF.

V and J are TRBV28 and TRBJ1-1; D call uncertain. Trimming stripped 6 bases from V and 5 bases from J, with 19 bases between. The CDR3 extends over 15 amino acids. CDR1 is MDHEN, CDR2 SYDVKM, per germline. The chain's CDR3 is CASSPGGLLRTEAFF. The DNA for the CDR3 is TGTGCCAGCAGCCCCGGCGGACTCCTGAGGACTGAAGCTTTCTTT.

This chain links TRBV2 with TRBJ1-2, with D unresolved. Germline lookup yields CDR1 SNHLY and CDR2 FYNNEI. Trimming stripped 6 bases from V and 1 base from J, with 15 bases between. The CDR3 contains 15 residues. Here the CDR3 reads CASRDGVQVNYGYTF. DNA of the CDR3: TGTGCCAGCAGAGATGGGGTGCAAGTTAACTATGGCTACACCTTC.

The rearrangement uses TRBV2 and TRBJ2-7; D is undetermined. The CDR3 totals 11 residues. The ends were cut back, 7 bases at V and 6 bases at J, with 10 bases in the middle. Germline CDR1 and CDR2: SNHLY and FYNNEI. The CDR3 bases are TGTGCCAGCACCCCCCCGGGCGAGCAGTACTTC. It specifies CASTPPGEQYF.

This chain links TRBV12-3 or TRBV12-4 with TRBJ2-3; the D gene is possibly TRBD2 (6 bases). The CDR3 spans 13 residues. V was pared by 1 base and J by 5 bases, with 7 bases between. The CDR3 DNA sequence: TGTGCCAGCAGTTTAGGGGGACTAGATACGCAGTATTTT. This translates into CASSLGGLDTQYF.

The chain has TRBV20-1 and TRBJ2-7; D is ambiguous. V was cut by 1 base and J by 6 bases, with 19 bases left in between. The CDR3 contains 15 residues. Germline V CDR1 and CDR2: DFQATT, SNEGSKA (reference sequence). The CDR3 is CSARAEEIGWSEQYF. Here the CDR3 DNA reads TGCAGTGCTAGAGCCGAAGAAATAGGGTGGAGCGAGCAGTACTTC.

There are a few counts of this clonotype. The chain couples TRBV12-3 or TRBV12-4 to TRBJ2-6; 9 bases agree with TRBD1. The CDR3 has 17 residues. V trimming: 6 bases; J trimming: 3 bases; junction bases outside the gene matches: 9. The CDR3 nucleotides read TGTGCCAGCAGCCCGGGACAGGGCTCAAGTGGGGCCAACGTCCTGACTTTC. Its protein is CASSPGQGSSGANVLTF.

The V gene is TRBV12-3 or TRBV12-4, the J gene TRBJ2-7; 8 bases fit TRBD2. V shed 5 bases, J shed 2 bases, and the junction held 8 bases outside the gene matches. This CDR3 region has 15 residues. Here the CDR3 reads CASSQLAAVPYEQYF. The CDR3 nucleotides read TGTGCCAGCAGTCAACTAGCGGCCGTACCCTACGAGCAGTACTTC.

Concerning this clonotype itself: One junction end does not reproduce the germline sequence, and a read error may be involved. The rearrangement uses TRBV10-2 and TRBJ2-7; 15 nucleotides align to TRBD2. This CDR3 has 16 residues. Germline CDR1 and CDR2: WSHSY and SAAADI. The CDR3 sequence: CTSSGSGTSGGYEQYF. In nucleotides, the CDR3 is TGCACCAGCAGTGGCTCCGGGACTAGCGGGGGGTACGAGCAGTACTTC.

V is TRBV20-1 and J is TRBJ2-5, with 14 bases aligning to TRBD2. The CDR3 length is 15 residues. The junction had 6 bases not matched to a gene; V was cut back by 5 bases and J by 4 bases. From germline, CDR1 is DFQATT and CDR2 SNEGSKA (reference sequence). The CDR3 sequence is CSAGATSGGAETQYF. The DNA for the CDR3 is TGCAGTGCTGGGGCGACTAGCGGGGGGGCAGAGACCCAGTACTTC.

CDR3 protein: CASRKTQQDTQYF. CDR3 nucleotides: TGTGCCAGTAGGAAGACCCAGCAGGATACGCAGTATTTT. This chain links TRBV19 with TRBJ2-3; D is uncertain. The CDR3 has 13 residues. V was trimmed by 6 bases and J by 6 bases, leaving 13 bases between them. Germline V gene data show CDR1 as LNHDA and CDR2 as SQIVND (reference sequence).